This TCR beta chain was observed in a study of blood T cell repertoires in COVID-19. Study-level background: COVID-19 samples from acute and convalescent phases originated in the United States, Italy and Spain. T cells, B-cell-depleted T cells, or PBMCs provided the cDNA or gDNA that served as material.

Authors' processing steps: Estimation of nucleated cell counts relied on the amplification of reference gene primers. Sequencing was performed with immunoSEQ multiplex PCR; in TCRdb, only in-frame clones are kept and a portion is missing. V and J calls and clone size are copied from that table; D and trimming were computed from the DNA. The sample has about 42,000 clones, about 88% seen once. V lost 4 bases to trimming and J lost 5 bases, with 21 bases between them. The CDR3 contains 16 residues. Germline V gene data show CDR1 as SGDLS and CDR2 as YYNGEE. This rearrangement joins TRBV9 to TRBJ1-1, with D hard to call. Specimen: peripheral blood. The sequence was obtained from a human donor in a cohort sampled during active COVID-19. The CDR3 reads CASSPQLLPGGTEAFF. The CDR3 coding sequence is TGTGCCAGCAGCCCCCAGCTGTTACCGGGAGGGACTGAAGCTTTCTTT.